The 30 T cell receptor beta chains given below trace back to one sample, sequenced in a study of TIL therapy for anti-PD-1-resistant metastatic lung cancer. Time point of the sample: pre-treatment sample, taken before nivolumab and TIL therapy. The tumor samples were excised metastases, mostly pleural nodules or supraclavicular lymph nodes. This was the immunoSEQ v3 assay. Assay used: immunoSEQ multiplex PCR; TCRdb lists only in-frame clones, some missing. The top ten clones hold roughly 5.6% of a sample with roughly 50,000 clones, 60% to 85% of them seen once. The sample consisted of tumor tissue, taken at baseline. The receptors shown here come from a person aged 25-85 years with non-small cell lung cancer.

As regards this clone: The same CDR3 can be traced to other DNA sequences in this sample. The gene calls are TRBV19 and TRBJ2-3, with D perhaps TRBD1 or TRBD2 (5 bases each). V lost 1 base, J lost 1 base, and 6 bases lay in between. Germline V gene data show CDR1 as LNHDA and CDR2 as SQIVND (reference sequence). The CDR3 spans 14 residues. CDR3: CASSIAGRTDTQYF. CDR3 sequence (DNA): TGTGCCAGTAGTATAGCGGGACGCACAGATACGCAGTATTTT.

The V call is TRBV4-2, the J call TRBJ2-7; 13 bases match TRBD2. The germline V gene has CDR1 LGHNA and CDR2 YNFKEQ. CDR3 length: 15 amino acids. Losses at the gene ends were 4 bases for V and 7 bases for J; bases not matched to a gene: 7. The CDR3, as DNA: TGTGCCAGCAGCCCCGGGACTAGCGGGACTTGGGAGCAGTACTTC. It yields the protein CASSPGTSGTWEQYF.

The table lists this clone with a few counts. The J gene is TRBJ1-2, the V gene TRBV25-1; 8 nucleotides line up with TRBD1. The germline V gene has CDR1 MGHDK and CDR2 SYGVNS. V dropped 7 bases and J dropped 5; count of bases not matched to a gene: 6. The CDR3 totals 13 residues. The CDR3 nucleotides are TGTGCCAGCATCCAGGGGGCCAGGTATGGCTACACCTTC. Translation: CASIQGARYGYTF.

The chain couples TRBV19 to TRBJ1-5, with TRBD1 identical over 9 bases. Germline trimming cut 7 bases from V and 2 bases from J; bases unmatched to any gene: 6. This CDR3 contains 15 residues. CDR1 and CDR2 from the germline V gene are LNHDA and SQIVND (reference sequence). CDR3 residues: CASKKDRGRNQPQHF. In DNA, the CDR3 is TGTGCCAGTAAAAAGGACAGGGGACGCAATCAGCCCCAGCATTTT.

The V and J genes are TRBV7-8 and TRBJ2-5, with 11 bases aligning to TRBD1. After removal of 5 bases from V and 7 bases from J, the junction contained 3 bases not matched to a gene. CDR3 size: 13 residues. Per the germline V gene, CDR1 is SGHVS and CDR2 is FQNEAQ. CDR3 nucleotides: TGTGCCAGCAGCCTTGGGACAGGGGGGACCCAGTACTTC. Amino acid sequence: CASSLGTGGTQYF.

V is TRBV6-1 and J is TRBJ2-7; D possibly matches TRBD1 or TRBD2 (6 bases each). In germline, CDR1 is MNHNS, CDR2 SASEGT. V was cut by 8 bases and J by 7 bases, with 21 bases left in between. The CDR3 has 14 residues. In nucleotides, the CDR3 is TGTGCCAGCGCGGGGAATCAGGGGTCGCGGGAGCAGTACTTC. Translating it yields CASAGNQGSREQYF.

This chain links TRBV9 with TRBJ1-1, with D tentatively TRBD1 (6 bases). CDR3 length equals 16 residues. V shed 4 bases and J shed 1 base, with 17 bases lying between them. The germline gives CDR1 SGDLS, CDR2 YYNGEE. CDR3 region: CASSPGQTKPNTEAFF. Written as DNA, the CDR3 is TGTGCCAGCAGCCCCGGACAGACCAAGCCGAACACTGAAGCTTTCTTT.

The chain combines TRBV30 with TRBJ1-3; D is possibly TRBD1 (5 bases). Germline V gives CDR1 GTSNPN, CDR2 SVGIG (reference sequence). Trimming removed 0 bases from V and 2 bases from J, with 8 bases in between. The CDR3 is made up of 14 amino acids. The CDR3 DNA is TGTGCCTGGAGTGTATGGGGCCCTGGAAACACCATATATTTT. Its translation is CAWSVWGPGNTIYF.

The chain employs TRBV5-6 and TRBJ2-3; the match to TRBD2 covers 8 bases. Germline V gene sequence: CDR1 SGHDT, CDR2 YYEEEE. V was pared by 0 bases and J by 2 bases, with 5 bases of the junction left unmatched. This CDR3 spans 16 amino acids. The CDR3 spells CASSLVTGGTTDTQYF. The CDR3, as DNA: TGTGCCAGCAGCTTGGTGACGGGAGGGACCACAGATACGCAGTATTTT.

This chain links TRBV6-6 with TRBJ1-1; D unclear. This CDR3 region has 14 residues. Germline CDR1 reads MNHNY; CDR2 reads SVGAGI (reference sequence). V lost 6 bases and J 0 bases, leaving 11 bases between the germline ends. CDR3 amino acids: CASRPPGLNTEAFF. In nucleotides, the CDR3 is TGTGCCAGCAGGCCCCCGGGGTTGAACACTGAAGCTTTCTTT.

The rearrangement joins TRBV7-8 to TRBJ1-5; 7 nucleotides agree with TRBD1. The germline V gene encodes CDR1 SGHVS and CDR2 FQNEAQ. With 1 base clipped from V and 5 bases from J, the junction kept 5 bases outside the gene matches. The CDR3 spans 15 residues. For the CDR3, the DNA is TGTGCCAGCAGCTTAGGTGCAGGGGGAGATCAGCCCCAGCATTTT. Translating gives CASSLGAGGDQPQHF.

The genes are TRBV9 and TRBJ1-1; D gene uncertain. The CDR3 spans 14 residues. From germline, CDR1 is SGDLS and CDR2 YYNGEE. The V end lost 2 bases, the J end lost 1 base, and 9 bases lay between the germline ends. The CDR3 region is CASSVLQTNTEAFF. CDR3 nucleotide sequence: TGTGCCAGCAGCGTCCTACAGACGAACACTGAAGCTTTCTTT. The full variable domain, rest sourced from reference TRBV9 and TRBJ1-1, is DSGVTQTPKHLITATGQRVTLRCSPRSGDLSVYWYQQSLDQGLQFLIQYYNGEERAKGNILERFSAQQFPDLHSELNLSSLELGDSALYFCASSVLQTNTEAFFGQGTRLTVV.

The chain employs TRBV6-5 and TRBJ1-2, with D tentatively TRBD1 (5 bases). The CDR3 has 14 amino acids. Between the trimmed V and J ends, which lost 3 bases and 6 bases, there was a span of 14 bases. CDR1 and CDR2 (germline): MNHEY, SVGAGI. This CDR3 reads CASSYSPKTDGYTF. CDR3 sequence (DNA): TGTGCCAGCAGTTATAGTCCCAAGACAGATGGCTACACCTTC.

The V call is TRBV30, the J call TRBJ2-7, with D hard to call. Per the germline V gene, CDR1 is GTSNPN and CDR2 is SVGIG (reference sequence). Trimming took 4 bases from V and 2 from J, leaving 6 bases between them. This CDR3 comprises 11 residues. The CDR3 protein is CAWKRTYEQYF. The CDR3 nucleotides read TGTGCCTGGAAGAGAACCTACGAGCAGTACTTC.

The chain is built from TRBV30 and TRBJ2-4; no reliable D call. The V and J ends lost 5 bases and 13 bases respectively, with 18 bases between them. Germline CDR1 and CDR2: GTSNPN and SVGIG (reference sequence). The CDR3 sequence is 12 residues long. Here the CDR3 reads CAWGLNADRQYF. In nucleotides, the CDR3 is TGTGCCTGGGGCCTGAATGCGGACCGACAGTACTTC.

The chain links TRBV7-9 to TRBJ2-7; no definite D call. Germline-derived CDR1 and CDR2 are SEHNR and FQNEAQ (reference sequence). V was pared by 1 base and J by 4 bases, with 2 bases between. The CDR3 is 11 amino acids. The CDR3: CASSLEYEQYF. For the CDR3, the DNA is TGTGCCAGCAGCTTAGAGTACGAGCAGTACTTC.

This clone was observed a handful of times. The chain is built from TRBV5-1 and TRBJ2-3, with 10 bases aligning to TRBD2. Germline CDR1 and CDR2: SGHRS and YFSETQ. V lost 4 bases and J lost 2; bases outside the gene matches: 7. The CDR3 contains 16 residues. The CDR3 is CASSLVAGGTTDTQYF. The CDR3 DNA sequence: TGCGCCAGCAGCCTAGTAGCGGGGGGAACCACAGATACGCAGTATTTT.

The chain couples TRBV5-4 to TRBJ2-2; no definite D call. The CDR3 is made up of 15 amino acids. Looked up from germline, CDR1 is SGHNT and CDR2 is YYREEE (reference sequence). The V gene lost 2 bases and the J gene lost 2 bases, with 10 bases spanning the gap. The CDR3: CASSLAGVNTGELFF. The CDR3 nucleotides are TGTGCCAGCAGCTTAGCAGGAGTTAACACCGGGGAGCTGTTTTTT.

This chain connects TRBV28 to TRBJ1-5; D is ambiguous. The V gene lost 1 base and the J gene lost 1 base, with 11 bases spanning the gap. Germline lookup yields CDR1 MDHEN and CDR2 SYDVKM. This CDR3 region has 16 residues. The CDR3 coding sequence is TGTGCCAGCAGTTTATTCCGGGTGGGGAGCAATCAGCCCCAGCATTTT. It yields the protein CASSLFRVGSNQPQHF.

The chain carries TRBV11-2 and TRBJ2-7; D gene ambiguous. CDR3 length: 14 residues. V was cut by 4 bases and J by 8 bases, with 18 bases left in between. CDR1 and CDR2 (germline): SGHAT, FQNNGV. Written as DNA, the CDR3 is TGTGCCAGCAGCTACAAGGACGGACCTACGCAGCAGTACTTC. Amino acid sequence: CASSYKDGPTQQYF.

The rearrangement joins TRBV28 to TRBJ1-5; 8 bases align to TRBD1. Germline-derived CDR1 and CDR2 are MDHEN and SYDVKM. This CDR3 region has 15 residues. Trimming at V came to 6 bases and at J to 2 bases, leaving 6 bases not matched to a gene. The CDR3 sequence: CASSSRGQGNQPQHF. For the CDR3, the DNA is TGTGCCAGCAGCTCCAGGGGGCAGGGCAATCAGCCCCAGCATTTT.

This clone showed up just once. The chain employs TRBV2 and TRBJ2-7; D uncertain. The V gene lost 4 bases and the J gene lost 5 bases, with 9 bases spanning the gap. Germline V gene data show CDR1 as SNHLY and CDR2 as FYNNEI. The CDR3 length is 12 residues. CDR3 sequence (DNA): TGTGCCAGCAGTGTACAGTACCACGAGCAGTACTTC. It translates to CASSVQYHEQYF.

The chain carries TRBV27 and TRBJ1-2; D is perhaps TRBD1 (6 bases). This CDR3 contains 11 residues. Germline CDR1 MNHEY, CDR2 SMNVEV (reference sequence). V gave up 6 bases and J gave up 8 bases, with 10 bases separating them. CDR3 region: CASSRGYGYTF. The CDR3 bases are TGTGCCAGCAGCAGGGGATACGGCTACACCTTC.

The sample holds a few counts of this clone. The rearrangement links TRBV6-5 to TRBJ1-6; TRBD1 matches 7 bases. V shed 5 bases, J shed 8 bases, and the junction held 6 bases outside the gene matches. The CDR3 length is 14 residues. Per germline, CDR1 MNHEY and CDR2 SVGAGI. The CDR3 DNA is TGTGCCAGCAGTCATGGACAGGAATATTCACCCCTCCACTTT. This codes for CASSHGQEYSPLHF.

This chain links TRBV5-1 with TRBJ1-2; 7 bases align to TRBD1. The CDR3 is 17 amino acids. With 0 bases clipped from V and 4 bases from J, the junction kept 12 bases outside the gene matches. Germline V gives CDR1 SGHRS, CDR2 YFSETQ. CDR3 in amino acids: CASSLASLQGGGYGYTF. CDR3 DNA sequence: TGCGCCAGCAGCTTGGCCTCGTTGCAGGGGGGCGGCTATGGCTACACCTTC.

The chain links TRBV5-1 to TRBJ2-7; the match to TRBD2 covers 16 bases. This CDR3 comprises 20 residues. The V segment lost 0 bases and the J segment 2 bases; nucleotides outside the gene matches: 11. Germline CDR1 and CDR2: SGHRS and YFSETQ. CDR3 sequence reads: CASSLDTPGLAGGPTYEQYF. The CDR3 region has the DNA TGCGCCAGCAGCTTGGATACCCCGGGACTAGCGGGAGGGCCCACCTACGAGCAGTACTTC.

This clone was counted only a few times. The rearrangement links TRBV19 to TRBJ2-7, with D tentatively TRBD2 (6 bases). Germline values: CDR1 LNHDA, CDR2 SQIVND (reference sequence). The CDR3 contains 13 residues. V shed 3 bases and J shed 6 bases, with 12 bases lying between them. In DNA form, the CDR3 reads TGTGCCAGTAGTATGAACCCCGGGGGCGAGCAGTACTTC. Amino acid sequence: CASSMNPGGEQYF.

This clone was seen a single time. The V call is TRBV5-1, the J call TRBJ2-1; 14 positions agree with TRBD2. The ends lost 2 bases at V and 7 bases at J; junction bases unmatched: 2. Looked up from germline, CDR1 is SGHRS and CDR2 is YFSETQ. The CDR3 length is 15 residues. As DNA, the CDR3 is TGCGCCAGCAGCTTAGGGACTAGCGGGAGAAATGAGCAGTTCTTC. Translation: CASSLGTSGRNEQFF.

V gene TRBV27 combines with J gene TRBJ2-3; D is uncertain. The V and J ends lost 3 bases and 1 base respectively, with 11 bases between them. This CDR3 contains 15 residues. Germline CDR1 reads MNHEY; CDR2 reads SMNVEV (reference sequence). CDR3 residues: CASSFGLSRTDTQYF. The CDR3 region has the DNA TGTGCCAGCAGTTTTGGCTTATCCCGCACAGATACGCAGTATTTT.

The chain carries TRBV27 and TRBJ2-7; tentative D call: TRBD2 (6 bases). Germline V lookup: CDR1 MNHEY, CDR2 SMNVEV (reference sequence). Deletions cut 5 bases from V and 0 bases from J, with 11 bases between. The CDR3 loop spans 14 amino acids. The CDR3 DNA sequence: TGTGCCAGCAGTCCTGCGGGACCCTCCTACGAGCAGTACTTC. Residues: CASSPAGPSYEQYF.